This T cell receptor (beta chain) comes out of a study of tumor-infiltrating lymphocytes in primary liver carcinoma. Background on the study: Patients underwent surgical resection for primary liver carcinoma. Study results and caveats: In tumor-adjacent and tumor-blood pairs, overlap was lower than in tumor region pairs.

From 500 ng of total RNA, TCR beta-specific cDNA was reverse-transcribed using a constant-region primer. Investigators got TCR beta libraries out of three nested multiplex PCR rounds, done with slightly modified ARM-PCR. Use of TRBV1-TRBV30 forward primers with a C-beta reverse primer characterized the first two PCR rounds, which lasted ten to eleven cycles each. TCRdb reanalysed the multiplex PCR reads using MiXCR and keeps one entry per CDR3 protein. Of approximately 300,000 distinct CDR3 sequences listed, about 60% are singletons. Unsorted whole blood yielded blood RNA, and germline DNA was extracted as well. The study enrolled treatment-naive patients with chronic HBV infection. CDR1 is LGHNA, CDR2 YSLEER, per germline. The CDR3 has 19 amino acids. V gave up 0 bases and J gave up 2 bases, with 21 bases separating them. In this sample, this clonotype turned up a few times. Its antigen is not known. It may be a read error: a sequence one base away is much more abundant.

The V and J genes are TRBV4-3 and TRBJ2-3; D remains unclear. The material sequenced was peripheral blood. The sequence was obtained from a man aged 35-49 years with primary liver carcinoma and hepatitis B virus infection. CDR3 bases: TGCGCCAGCAGCCAAGATCCCCCCCAGATAGGACGCCTCACAGATACGCAGTATTTT. It yields the protein CASSQDPPQIGRLTDTQYF.